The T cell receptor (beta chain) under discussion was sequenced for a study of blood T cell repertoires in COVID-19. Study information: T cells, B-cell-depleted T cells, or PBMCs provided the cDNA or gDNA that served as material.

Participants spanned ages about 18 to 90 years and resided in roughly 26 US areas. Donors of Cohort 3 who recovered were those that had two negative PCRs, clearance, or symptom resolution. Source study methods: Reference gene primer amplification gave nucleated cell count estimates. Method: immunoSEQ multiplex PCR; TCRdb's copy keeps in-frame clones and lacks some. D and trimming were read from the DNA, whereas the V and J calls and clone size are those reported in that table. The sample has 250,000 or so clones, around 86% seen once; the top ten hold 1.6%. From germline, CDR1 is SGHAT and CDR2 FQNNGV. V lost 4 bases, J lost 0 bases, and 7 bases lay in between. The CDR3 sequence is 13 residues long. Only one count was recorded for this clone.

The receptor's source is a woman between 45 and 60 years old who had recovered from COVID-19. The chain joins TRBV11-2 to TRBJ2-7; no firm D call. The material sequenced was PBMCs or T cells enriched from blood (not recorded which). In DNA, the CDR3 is TGTGCCAGCAGCTCCACCAGCTCCTACGAGCAGTACTTC. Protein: CASSSTSSYEQYF.